Below are 17 T cell receptor beta chains sequenced from a single sample in a study of T cell repertoires in cytomegalovirus infection (dated by TCRdb to about 2019). TCRdb shows the sequencer as Illumina HiSeq 1500. In TCRdb, the public reads were trimmed at Q25 with fastp and aligned with MiXCR, with productive beta chains retained. Each record represents a unique CDR3 protein, reported with the most common genes and DNA among its rows. Here the sample has some 600,000 distinct CDR3 sequences; around 24% occur a single time. The ten largest clones take up 7% to 9% of the sample. The specimen sequenced was CD8+ T cells from PBMCs. These receptors came from a human donor in good health (CMV status not recorded). Some clones in this sample may be carry-over from other donors' samples.

The genes are TRBV6-5 and TRBJ1-4, with a weak D call TRBD1 (5 bases). CDR3 length equals 14 residues. V shed 5 bases and J shed 7 bases, with 14 bases lying between them. The germline V gene encodes CDR1 MNHEY and CDR2 SVGAGI. The CDR3 loop reads CASSHGGWGEKLFF. The CDR3, as DNA: TGTGCCAGCAGTCATGGGGGATGGGGTGAAAAACTGTTTTTT.

This clonotype was recorded a few times. V is TRBV24-1 and J is TRBJ2-2; tentative D call: TRBD1 (5 bases). Germline V CDR1 and CDR2: KGHDR, SFDVKD. Trimming cost V 6 bases and J 8 bases, with 15 bases left between them. This CDR3 has 14 amino acids. The CDR3 spells CATSTDRYPGELFF. The CDR3 DNA sequence: TGTGCCACCAGTACCGACAGATACCCTGGGGAGCTGTTTTTT.

There are a few counts of this clonotype. The V call is TRBV6-6, the J call TRBJ1-5, with 11 bases aligning to TRBD1. With 6 bases clipped from V and 6 bases from J, the junction kept 7 bases outside the gene matches. In germline, CDR1 is MNHNY, CDR2 SVGAGI (reference sequence). This CDR3 is 15 amino acids long. The CDR3 DNA is TGTGCCAGCAGCGCGGACAGGGGGCTAATTCAGCCCCAGCATTTT. Protein sequence: CASSADRGLIQPQHF.

This clonotype occurred a few times. This CDR3 is CASSTLAGAYNEQFF. As DNA, the CDR3 is TGTGCCAGCAGTACCCTAGCGGGGGCCTACAATGAGCAGTTCTTC. The chain recombines TRBV6-6 with TRBJ2-1; TRBD2 aligns across 10 bases. The V segment lost 5 bases and the J segment 2 bases; nucleotides outside the gene matches: 3. Germline V gene data show CDR1 as MNHNY and CDR2 as SVGAGI (reference sequence). The CDR3 runs to 15 residues.

Only a few counts were recorded for this clonotype. J is TRBJ1-4 and V is TRBV20-1; D is undetermined. The V end lost 6 bases, the J end lost 7 bases, and 12 bases lay between the germline ends. Germline V lookup: CDR1 DFQATT, CDR2 SNEGSKA (reference sequence). The CDR3 has 12 residues. The DNA of the CDR3 is TGCAGTGCCCCTTGGGTTGGTGAAAAACTGTTTTTT. This codes for CSAPWVGEKLFF.

The V gene is TRBV28, the J gene TRBJ2-1; 13 bases align to TRBD2. This CDR3 spans 20 amino acids. J lost 0 bases, V lost 7 bases, and 15 bases had no gene match. Germline V gene lookup returns CDR1 MDHEN and CDR2 SYDVKM. The DNA for the CDR3 is TGTGCCAGCACGGGGACCGGACTAGCGGGGGCCCACCCCTCCTACAATGAGCAGTTCTTC. It encodes CASTGTGLAGAHPSYNEQFF.

There are many counts of this clonotype. CDR3 bases: TGTGCCAGCAGCCCCCCCTTATCGGACGCCTCCTACGAGCAGTACGTC. It yields the protein CASSPPLSDASYEQYV. The chain carries TRBV6-2 or TRBV6-3 and TRBJ2-7; no definite D call. This CDR3 contains 16 residues. Germline loops: CDR1 MNHEY, CDR2 SVGEGT. Trimming stripped 6 bases from V and 0 bases from J, with 18 bases between.

In its sample, this clonotype was seen a few times. The rearrangement links TRBV10-2 to TRBJ2-7, with a tentative D call TRBD2 (6 bases). CDR1 is WSHSY, CDR2 SAAADI, per germline. The CDR3 loop spans 13 amino acids. V lost 5 bases and J 4 bases, leaving 12 bases between the germline ends. The DNA for the CDR3 is TGCGCCAGCAGTACTTTGGGGGGATACGAGCAGTACTTC. It specifies CASSTLGGYEQYF.

This clonotype was seen many times. The rearrangement joins TRBV28 to TRBJ2-4, with D maybe TRBD1 (5 bases). The CDR3 has 16 amino acids. The germline V gene has CDR1 MDHEN and CDR2 SYDVKM. V lost 4 bases and J lost 7, with 20 bases in between. The CDR3 protein is CASSSPFDSHVNIQYF. The CDR3 bases are TGTGCCAGCAGTTCCCCTTTCGACAGCCACGTGAACATTCAGTACTTC.

This clonotype was counted a single time. This sequence joins TRBV6-6 and TRBJ2-2, with no clear D. The CDR3 is 14 amino acids. V dropped 3 bases and J dropped 2 bases, with 7 bases sitting between them. In germline, CDR1 is MNHNY, CDR2 SVGAGI (reference sequence). The CDR3 DNA reads as TGTGCCAGCAGTTATTCAGACAACACCGGGGAGCTGTTTTTT. This codes for CASSYSDNTGELFF.

V is TRBV6-2 or TRBV6-3 and J is TRBJ2-7; D is undetermined. The V gene lost 10 bases and the J gene lost 2 bases, with 9 bases spanning the gap. Germline CDR1 and CDR2: MNHEY and SVGEGT. This CDR3 region has 11 residues. The CDR3 DNA reads TGTGCCACAACGGTGGCCTACGAGCAGTACTTC. Amino acid sequence: CATTVAYEQYF.

This clonotype was detected only a few times. The chain has TRBV29-1 and TRBJ2-1; tentative D call: TRBD2 (6 bases). Germline CDR1 reads SQVTM; CDR2 reads ANQGSEA. The CDR3 is 14 amino acids. Trimming left V 0 bases short and J 6 bases short, with 12 bases between. The CDR3 loop reads CSVEEGGEGNEQFF. The CDR3, as DNA: TGCAGCGTTGAAGAGGGAGGTGAGGGCAATGAGCAGTTCTTC.

The V gene is TRBV7-9, the J gene TRBJ2-1, with 13 bases that match TRBD2. CDR1 and CDR2 from the germline V gene are SEHNR and FQNEAQ (reference sequence). The CDR3 extends over 16 amino acids. The ends lost 5 bases at V and 8 bases at J; junction bases unmatched: 9. DNA for the CDR3: TGTGCCAGCAGCATTATAGGGACTAGCGGGGATTATGAGCAGTTCTTC. Amino acids: CASSIIGTSGDYEQFF.

This clonotype was counted many times. The CDR3 sequence: CASSARPAGGTDTQYF. The CDR3 region has the DNA TGTGCCAGCAGCGCCCGGCCAGCGGGAGGCACAGATACGCAGTATTTT. The chain carries TRBV7-2 and TRBJ2-3; 8 bases fit TRBD2. The trim removed 5 bases at V and 1 base at J, leaving 8 bases unmatched. Germline CDR1 SGHTA, CDR2 FQGNSA. The CDR3 runs 16 residues.

The table lists this clonotype with a few counts. This rearrangement joins TRBV29-1 to TRBJ2-5, with D uncertain. Germline V gene lookup returns CDR1 SQVTM and CDR2 ANQGSEA. Trimming removed 0 bases from V and 13 bases from J, with 6 bases in between. This CDR3 comprises 9 residues. The CDR3 is CSVEDSLYF. Here the CDR3 DNA reads TGCAGCGTTGAAGATTCTCTGTACTTC.

This clonotype was picked up many times. V gene TRBV20-1 combines with J gene TRBJ1-5, with D uncertain. CDR3 length: 16 amino acids. CDR1 and CDR2 (germline): DFQATT, SNEGSKA (reference sequence). Trimming took off 5 bases at V and 0 bases at J, with 17 bases between the two ends. CDR3 loop: CSAQPAGWDSNQPQHF. In DNA form, the CDR3 reads TGCAGTGCTCAACCCGCAGGTTGGGATAGCAATCAGCCCCAGCATTTT.

About this clonotype: Just one base apart from a much larger clone, this may be a read error. V is TRBV5-5 and J is TRBJ2-4, with 8 bases aligning to TRBD1. Per germline, CDR1 SGHKS and CDR2 YYEKEE (reference sequence). Trimming cost V 3 bases and J 7 bases; bases outside gene matches: 12. The CDR3 totals 16 residues. The CDR3 loop reads CASSWHPGDRRNIQYF. CDR3 DNA sequence: TGTGCCAGCAGCTGGCATCCTGGGGACAGGAGGAACATTCAGTACTTC.